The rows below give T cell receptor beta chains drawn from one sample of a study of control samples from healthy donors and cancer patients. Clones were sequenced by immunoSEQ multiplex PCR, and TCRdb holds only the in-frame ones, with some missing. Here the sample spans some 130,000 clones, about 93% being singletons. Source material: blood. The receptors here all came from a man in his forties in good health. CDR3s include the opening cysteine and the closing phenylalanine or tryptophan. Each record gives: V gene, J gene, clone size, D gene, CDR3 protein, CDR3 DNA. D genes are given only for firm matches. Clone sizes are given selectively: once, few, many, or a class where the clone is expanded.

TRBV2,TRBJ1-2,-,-,CASSGRLGEQYYGYTF,TGTGCCAGCAGTGGGCGACTCGGGGAGCAGTACTATGGCTACACCTTC
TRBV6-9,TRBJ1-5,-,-,CASSYGSDRPQHF,TGTGCCAGCAGTTATGGGTCGGACAGGCCCCAGCATTTT
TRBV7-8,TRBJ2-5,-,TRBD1,CASSSDRGLGETQYF,TGTGCCAGCAGCTCCGACAGGGGATTAGGAGAGACCCAGTACTTC
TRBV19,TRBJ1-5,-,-,CASSTTLTGPNQPQHF,TGTGCCAGTAGTACGACCCTAACAGGTCCCAATCAGCCCCAGCATTTT
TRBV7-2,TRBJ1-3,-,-,CASSYQTASGNTIYF,TGTGCCAGCAGCTATCAGACAGCCTCTGGAAACACCATATATTTT
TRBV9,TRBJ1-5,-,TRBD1,CASSAHGQVNQPQHF,TGTGCCAGCAGCGCACACGGACAGGTCAATCAGCCCCAGCATTTT
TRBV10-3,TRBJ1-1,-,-,CAISEGGWQAFF,TGTGCCATCAGTGAGGGAGGGTGGCAAGCTTTCTTT
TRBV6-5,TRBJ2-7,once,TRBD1,CASSYAGGFSYEQYF,TGTGCCAGCAGTTACGCAGGGGGCTTCTCCTACGAGCAGTACTTC
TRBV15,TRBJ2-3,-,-,CATSRARTEPTDTQYF,TGTGCCACCAGCAGAGCCCGGACAGAACCCACAGATACGCAGTATTTT
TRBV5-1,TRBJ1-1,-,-,CASSSLGVGMNTEAFF,TGCGCCAGCAGCTCCTTGGGGGTAGGAATGAACACTGAAGCTTTCTTT
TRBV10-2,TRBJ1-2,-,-,CASSESSRGAFGYTF,TGCGCCAGCAGTGAGTCCTCGCGGGGGGCTTTTGGCTACACCTTC
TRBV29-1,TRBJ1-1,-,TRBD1,CSVDGTGLNTEAFF,TGCAGCGTTGATGGGACAGGGTTGAACACTGAAGCTTTCTTT
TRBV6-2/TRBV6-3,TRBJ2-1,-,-,CASSYGNEQFF,TGTGCCAGCAGTTATGGCAATGAGCAGTTCTTC
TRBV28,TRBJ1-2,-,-,CASIGAFTYGYTF,TGTGCCAGCATCGGCGCGTTTACCTATGGCTACACCTTC
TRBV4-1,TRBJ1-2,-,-,CASSQLTGGYTF,TGCGCCAGCAGCCAACTAACCGGAGGCTACACCTTC
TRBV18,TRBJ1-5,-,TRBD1,CASSKTGGTSNQPQHF,TGTGCCAGCTCTAAGACAGGGGGCACCAGCAATCAGCCCCAGCATTTT
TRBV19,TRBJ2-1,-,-,CASSIVGGGNEQFF,TGTGCCAGTAGTATAGTGGGGGGCGGGAATGAGCAGTTCTTC
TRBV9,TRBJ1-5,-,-,CASSVAGGHQPQHF,TGTGCCAGCAGCGTAGCGGGGGGTCATCAGCCCCAGCATTTT
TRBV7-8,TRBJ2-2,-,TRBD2,CASSSSGAYVWAGELFF,TGTGCCAGCAGTTCTAGCGGGGCCTACGTATGGGCCGGGGAGCTGTTTTTT
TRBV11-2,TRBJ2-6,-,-,CASSLIRGANVLTF,TGTGCCAGCAGCTTAATCCGTGGGGCCAACGTCCTGACTTTC
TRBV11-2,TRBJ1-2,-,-,CASSLVYRGDYGYTF,TGTGCCAGCAGCTTAGTGTACAGAGGTGACTATGGCTACACCTTC
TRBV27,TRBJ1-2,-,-,CASSSPAHGWVSYTF,TGTGCCAGCAGCTCCCCCGCGCACGGGTGGGTTAGCTACACCTTC
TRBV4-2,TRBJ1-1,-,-,CASSLTGLNTEAFF,TGTGCCAGCAGCCTCACAGGGTTGAACACTGAAGCTTTCTTT
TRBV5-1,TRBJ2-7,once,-,CASTSGEVSAEQYF,TGCGCCAGCACCTCAGGGGAGGTTAGCGCCGAGCAGTACTTC
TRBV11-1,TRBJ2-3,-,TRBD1,CASSPRDRGSDTQYF,TGTGCCAGCAGCCCCCGGGACAGAGGTTCAGATACGCAGTATTTT
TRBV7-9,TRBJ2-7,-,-,CASSLVSGTKNHEQYF,TGTGCCAGCAGCTTAGTATCCGGGACAAAGAACCACGAGCAGTACTTC
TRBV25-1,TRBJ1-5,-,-,CASSESAEGGPQHF,TGTGCCAGCAGTGAAAGTGCAGAGGGTGGGCCCCAGCATTTT
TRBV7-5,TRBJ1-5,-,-,CARSRRGRQYQPQHF,TGTGCCAGAAGTCGGAGGGGCAGGCAATATCAGCCCCAGCATTTT
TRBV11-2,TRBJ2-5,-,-,CASSQRGVEETQYF,TGTGCCAGCAGCCAAAGAGGGGTTGAAGAGACCCAGTACTTC
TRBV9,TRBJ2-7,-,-,CASSVSYLPSEQYF,TGTGCCAGCAGCGTATCCTACCTCCCCTCCGAGCAGTACTTC
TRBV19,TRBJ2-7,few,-,CASAGGGKTYEQYF,TGTGCCAGTGCCGGGGGAGGCAAGACCTACGAGCAGTACTTC
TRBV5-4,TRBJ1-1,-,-,CASSLIQTAEAFF,TGTGCCAGCAGCTTAATACAAACGGCTGAAGCTTTCTTT
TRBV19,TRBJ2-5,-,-,CATRGTSKLQETQYF,TGTGCCACTCGGGGCACTAGCAAACTCCAAGAGACCCAGTACTTC
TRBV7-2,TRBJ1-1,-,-,CASSLSSILGTEAFF,TGTGCCAGCAGCTTAAGTTCGATTTTGGGCACTGAAGCTTTCTTT
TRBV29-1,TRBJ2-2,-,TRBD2,CSVVAGDNTGELFF,TGCAGCGTTGTAGCGGGGGATAACACCGGGGAGCTGTTTTTT
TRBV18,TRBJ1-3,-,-,CASSPIGPGNTIYF,TGTGCCAGCTCACCAATAGGGCCTGGAAACACCATATATTTT
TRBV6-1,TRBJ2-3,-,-,CASSETLIQGSGTDTQYF,TGTGCCAGCAGTGAGACCCTAATACAGGGTAGTGGCACAGATACGCAGTATTTT
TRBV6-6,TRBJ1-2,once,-,CASSWDIVTF,TGTGCCAGCAGCTGGGACATAGTGACCTTC
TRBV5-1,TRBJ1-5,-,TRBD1,CASSMTGGFNQPQHF,TGCGCCAGCAGCATGACAGGGGGTTTCAATCAGCCCCAGCATTTT
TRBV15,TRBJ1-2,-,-,CATSRELSLYGYTF,TGTGCCACCAGCAGAGAATTATCTCTCTATGGCTACACCTTC
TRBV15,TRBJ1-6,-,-,CATSRGAGEALHF,TGTGCCACCAGCAGAGGAGCGGGGGAAGCCCTCCACTTT
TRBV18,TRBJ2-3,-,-,CASSPTTRSLGTDTQYF,TGTGCCAGCTCCCCAACCACCAGGAGCCTTGGCACAGATACGCAGTATTTT
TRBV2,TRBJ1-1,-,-,CASSDVGQNTEAFF,TGTGCCAGCAGTGACGTCGGTCAGAACACTGAAGCTTTCTTT
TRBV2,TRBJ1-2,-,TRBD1,CASSLDRVYGYTF,TGTGCCAGCAGTCTGGACAGGGTCTATGGCTACACCTTC
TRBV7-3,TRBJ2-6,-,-,CASSLKSRGSGANVLTF,TGTGCCAGCAGCTTAAAATCTCGAGGCTCTGGGGCCAACGTCCTGACTTTC